The sample holds a few counts of the clone carrying this TCR beta chain. This record belongs to a study of T-cell memory formation after mild COVID-19. The V gene lost 0 bases and the J gene lost 7 bases, with 16 bases spanning the gap. The germline CDR1 and CDR2 sequences are SEHNR and FQNEAQ (reference sequence). This CDR3 has 16 amino acids. TCRdb passed the 5' RACE reads through MiXCR, listing each CDR3 protein once. The sample includes about 430,000 distinct CDR3 sequences, approximately 18% of them seen just once. V gene TRBV7-9 combines with J gene TRBJ2-1; D gene ambiguous. This TCR derives from a man aged 18 to 35 who had mild COVID-19 (a few samples of this study predate the infection). Cell type and time point are not known. Specimen: PBMCs or a T cell subset sorted from them (not recorded which). This CDR3 is CASSLAPQDLRNEQFF. The DNA of the CDR3 is TGTGCCAGCAGCTTAGCTCCCCAGGACCTTAGGAATGAGCAGTTCTTC. The full variable domain, completed using reference TRBV7-9 and TRBJ2-1, is DTGVSQNPRHKITKRGQNVTFRCDPISEHNRLYWYRQTLGQGPEFLTYFQNEAQLEKSRLLSDRFSAERPKGSFSTLEIQRTEQGDSAMYLCASSLAPQDLRNEQFFGPGTRLTVL.